The present TCR beta chain was sequenced within a study of blood T cells in healthy people across ages. Study findings and constraints: Conclusively comparing naive with antigen-experienced cells was impossible with unsorted PBMCs. Possibly, changes in expanded clonotypes were confounded because donor CMV status was unknown.

A remark on this clonotype: The antigen is undetermined. At one end, the junction sequence differs from germline, possibly due to a read error.

CDR1 SGHVS and CDR2 FQNEAQ come from the germline V gene. The CDR3 is made up of 15 amino acids. The sample, approximately 10 milliliters of peripheral blood, was drawn from each donor. PBMCs numbering at least 7 million were isolated per sample. The use of a sample-barcoded 5' primer and a J-beta primer mix characterized a second PCR of about 7 to 12 cycles. TCRdb re-analysed the 5' RACE reads in MiXCR, keeping a single row per CDR3 protein. The data show fewer than 950,000 distinct CDR3 sequences, about 55% seen once. This TCR was recovered from an elderly man in good health. The V and J genes are TRBV7-8 and TRBJ1-1; D remains unclear. Input material: blood. The CDR3 DNA reads TGTGCCAGCAGTCCCTACACGGACCTGAACGCTGAAGCTTTCTTT. It translates to CASSPYTDLNAEAFF.